This T cell receptor (beta chain) emerged from a study of T cells in Graves' hyperthyroidism and ophthalmopathy. Findings and limits, study-wide: A model built on 13 V-J features separated ophthalmopathy from stable hyperthyroidism.

RNA transcripts yielded amplified TCR beta CDR3 regions. RT-PCR in the first round (using the HTBI primer set) targeted the TCR CDR3. TCRdb re-analysed the multiplex PCR reads in MiXCR, keeping a single row per CDR3 protein. This sample has about 580,000 distinct CDR3 sequences, with just over 45% found just once. Of note for this clonotype: The antigen remains undetermined.

The sequence came from a young woman with Graves' hyperthyroidism. Source material: peripheral blood or thyroid tissue (not recorded which).

The CDR3 here is CASSPDRGESTEAFF. CDR3 nucleotide sequence: TGTGCCAGCAGCCCTGACAGGGGGGAAAGCACTGAAGCTTTCTTT. The gene calls are TRBV5-5 and TRBJ1-1; 9 positions match TRBD1. Germline V gene data show CDR1 as SGHKS and CDR2 as YYEKEE (reference sequence). V lost 4 bases to trimming and J lost 4 bases; unmatched junction nucleotides: 8. The CDR3 runs 15 residues. Filled out from reference TRBV5-5 and TRBJ1-1, the complete variable domain reads DAGVTQSPTHLIKTRGQQVTLRCSPISGHKSVSWYQQVLGQGPQFIFQYYEKEERGRGNFPDRFSARQFPNYSSELNVNALLLGDSALYLCASSPDRGESTEAFFGQGTRLTVV.